These 13 T cell receptor beta chains originate from one sample sequenced in a study of beta chain features in type 1 diabetes. The study, taken as a whole, reports: There was a moderate but significant shortening of TCRB CDR3s in all four CD4+ subsets of Type 1 diabetes patients.

The whole isolated RNA underwent reverse transcription, so sequencing captured expressed TCRB transcripts. Measured with immunoSEQ multiplex PCR; TCRdb has only the in-frame clones, and not every one. The profile covers 600,000 or so clones, with under 15% appearing a single time and roughly 0.12% taken by the ten largest. Antigen specificity for these receptors is unknown. Sequenced sample: naive CD4+ T cells from blood. Source of these receptors: a man between 25 and 39 years old with type 1 diabetes.

J is TRBJ2-5 and V is TRBV29-1; D assignment may be TRBD1 or TRBD2 (7 bases each). Trimming removed 0 bases at V and 4 bases at J, with 15 bases between. Germline CDR1 and CDR2: SQVTM and ANQGSEA. This CDR3 is 15 amino acids long. CDR3 bases: TGCAGCGTTGAAGACCCAGGGGGGGGACGAGAGACCCAGTACTTC. Residues: CSVEDPGGGRETQYF.

This chain uses TRBV7-2 with TRBJ2-3; D gene ambiguous. The CDR3 is 12 residues long. CDR1 is SGHTA and CDR2 is FQGNSA in the germline V gene. V was pared by 5 bases and J by 4 bases, with 7 bases between. This CDR3 reads CASSKGSDTQYF. The DNA for the CDR3 is TGTGCCAGCAGCAAAGGTTCAGATACGCAGTATTTT.

This clone was seen more than once but under ten times. V and J are TRBV7-2 and TRBJ2-1; D is perhaps TRBD1 or TRBD2 (7 bases each). Per germline, CDR1 SGHTA and CDR2 FQGNSA. The germline V and J ends were trimmed by 6 bases and 10 bases, with 28 bases remaining between them. The CDR3 spans 17 residues. The CDR3 region has the DNA TGTGCCAGCAGTACCGGGGAGGGGGCCGTCCCTCACCGGGAGCAGTTCTTC. Amino acids: CASSTGEGAVPHREQFF. Variable domain in full (rest from reference TRBV7-2 and TRBJ2-1): GAGVSQSPSNKVTEKGKDVELRCDPISGHTALYWYRQSLGQGLEFLIYFQGNSAPDKSGLPSDRFSAERTGGSVSTLTIQRTQQEDSAVYLCASSTGEGAVPHREQFFGPGTRLTVL.

The table lists this clone with a few counts. The chain carries TRBV19 and TRBJ1-2; no clear D. CDR3 size: 11 residues. Germline lookup yields CDR1 LNHDA and CDR2 SQIVND (reference sequence). Between the trimmed V and J ends, which lost 6 bases and 4 bases, there was a span of 6 bases. Here the CDR3 reads CASSEGYGYTF. The CDR3 nucleotides read TGTGCCAGTAGCGAAGGCTATGGCTACACCTTC.

The genes are TRBV10-3 and TRBJ2-1, with a weak D call TRBD2 (5 bases). This CDR3 has 17 amino acids. Germline values: CDR1 ENHRY, CDR2 SYGVKD. V lost 8 bases and J 0 bases, leaving 20 bases between the germline ends. CDR3 sequence (DNA): TGTGCCATCGGGCGGGCCCTCGGGGTTAGCTCCTACAATGAGCAGTTCTTC. It translates to CAIGRALGVSSYNEQFF.

This clone was seen more than once but under ten times. The DNA of the CDR3 is TGCGCCAGCAGCTTGACACAGGGTGGCGACTATGGCTACACCTTC. Translated, it gives CASSLTQGGDYGYTF. The chain uses TRBV5-1 and TRBJ1-2, with TRBD1 as a possible D gene (6 bases). The CDR3 length is 15 residues. V gave up 1 base and J gave up 3 bases, with 13 bases separating them. CDR1 is SGHRS and CDR2 is YFSETQ in the germline V gene.

Regarding this clone: In the same sample, other DNA sequences code for this CDR3. V usage is TRBV29-1 and J usage is TRBJ2-5; 7 bases line up with TRBD2. CDR1 is SQVTM, CDR2 ANQGSEA, per germline. CDR3 size: 12 residues. Trimming cost V 4 bases and J 5 bases; bases outside gene matches: 4. This chain's CDR3 is CSVAGGGETQYF. The DNA of the CDR3 is TGCAGCGTTGCTGGCGGGGGTGAGACCCAGTACTTC.

This clone appeared a few times. The chain is built from TRBV5-4 and TRBJ1-1; D unresolved. Germline V gene sequence: CDR1 SGHNT, CDR2 YYREEE (reference sequence). The CDR3 is 14 residues long. Deletions cut 4 bases from V and 1 base from J, with 11 bases between. Here the CDR3 DNA reads TGTGCCAGCAGCAAAGACTTACAGAACACTGAAGCTTTCTTT. Translation: CASSKDLQNTEAFF.

This clone was seen only a few times. The chain employs TRBV7-3 and TRBJ2-5, with a weak D call TRBD1 (5 bases). Per the germline V gene, CDR1 is SGHTA and CDR2 is FQGTGA. The CDR3 runs to 15 residues. V shed 1 base and J shed 1 base, with 10 bases lying between them. CDR3 loop: CASSLIAGPQETQYF. The DNA of the CDR3 is TGTGCCAGCAGCTTAATTGCAGGGCCCCAAGAGACCCAGTACTTC.

V is TRBV9 and J is TRBJ2-7, with a possible D match to TRBD2 (5 bases). Trimming removed 2 bases at V and 0 bases at J, with 9 bases between. The CDR3 is made up of 14 amino acids. Per germline, CDR1 SGDLS and CDR2 YYNGEE. CDR3 in DNA: TGTGCCAGCAGCGTGGAGGTTAGCTCCTACGAGCAGTACTTC. This encodes CASSVEVSSYEQYF.

This clone has just a few counts. The chain joins TRBV18 to TRBJ1-2; 8 nucleotides agree with TRBD1. The germline gives CDR1 KGHSH, CDR2 LQKENI. Unmatched junction bases numbered 4, after V lost 5 bases and J lost 5 bases. The CDR3 has 13 residues. This chain's CDR3 is CASSKDRDYGYTF. The CDR3 nucleotides read TGTGCCAGCTCAAAGGACAGGGATTATGGCTACACCTTC.

This clone was seen a few times. The chain's CDR3 is CASSEWETQYF. The CDR3 nucleotides are TGCGCCAGCAGCGAGTGGGAGACCCAGTACTTC. J is TRBJ2-5 and V is TRBV5-1; D remains unclear. Germline V gives CDR1 SGHRS, CDR2 YFSETQ. The ends were cut back, 4 bases at V and 5 bases at J, with 6 bases in the middle. The CDR3 runs to 11 residues.

A few counts support this clone. The rearrangement links TRBV6-5 to TRBJ2-7; no definite D call. This CDR3 has 15 residues. CDR1 is MNHEY and CDR2 is SVGAGI in the germline V gene. Trimming took off 0 bases at V and 2 bases at J, with 11 bases between the two ends. DNA of the CDR3: TGTGCCAGCAGTTACTCTCCCACGCGTACCTACGAGCAGTACTTC. Protein product: CASSYSPTRTYEQYF.